The T cell receptor (beta chain) described here comes from a study of T-cell reconstitution after alpha-beta-depleted transplantation in children (TCRdb year 2016). Looking at the study overall: T-cell immune reconstitution after TCRalphabeta/CD19-depleted allogeneic hematopoietic cell transplantation in children was quantitatively tracked in the study by means of TCR repertoire profiling.

CDR1 and CDR2 were assigned from the germline V gene (reference sequence) as PRHDT and FYEKMQ. Germline trimming: 3 bases from V, 2 bases from J; junction bases outside gene matches: 3. There are 14 amino acids in the CDR3, from cysteine to phenylalanine inclusive. Only the CDR3 DNA stays, 42 bases, in frame from base 1. To prepare the library, PCR was applied. Data came from an Illumina HiSeq 2500. Molecular barcoding was employed in the preparation of TCR libraries, with unique molecular identifiers being used to normalize TCRbeta repertoire quantification. TCRdb redid the processing of the public reads, applying fastp at Q25 and MiXCR, and retained in-frame beta chains. One record per CDR3 amino acid sequence lists the most common genes and DNA. The sample profile shows 380,000 or so distinct CDR3 sequences; approximately 12% of them were found once. Over 3.5% of the sample is in the top ten clones.

This clonotype was seen many times. Its antigen is unknown. Within one base of it there is no much larger clone, and no base qualities were kept. Specimen: PBMCs, collected from the stem cell graft. This TCR was recovered from a human donor who donated a stem cell graft to a child with Fanconi anemia. The rearranged chain carries TRBV13 and TRBJ1-2; 7 nucleotides in the junction match TRBD1. The sequenced DNA: TGTGCCAGCAGCTTTGAGGGACAGAACTATGGCTACACCTTC. It specifies CASSFEGQNYGYTF.